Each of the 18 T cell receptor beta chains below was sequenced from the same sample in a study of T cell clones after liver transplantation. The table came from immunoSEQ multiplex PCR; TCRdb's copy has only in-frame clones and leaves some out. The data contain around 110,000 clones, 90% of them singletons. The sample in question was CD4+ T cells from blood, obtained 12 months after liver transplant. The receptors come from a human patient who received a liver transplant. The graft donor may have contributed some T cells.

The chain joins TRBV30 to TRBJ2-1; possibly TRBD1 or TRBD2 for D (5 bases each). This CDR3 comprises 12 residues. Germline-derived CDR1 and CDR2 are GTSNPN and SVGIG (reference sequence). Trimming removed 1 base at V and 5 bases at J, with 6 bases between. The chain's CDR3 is CAWSGGDNEQFF. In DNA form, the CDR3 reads TGTGCCTGGAGTGGAGGGGACAATGAGCAGTTCTTC.

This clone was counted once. The CDR3 region has the DNA TGCGCCAGCAGCTTTGGCCTCCTAGCGGGAGAGAACACCGGGGAGCTGTTTTTT. This gives the protein CASSFGLLAGENTGELFF. The V gene is TRBV5-1, the J gene TRBJ2-2; TRBD2 agrees at 10 bases. Losses at the gene ends were 2 bases for V and 1 base for J; bases not matched to a gene: 8. The CDR3 loop spans 18 amino acids. Germline V CDR1 and CDR2: SGHRS, YFSETQ. Full variable domain (outside the CDR3, taken from reference TRBV5-1 and TRBJ2-2): KAGVTQTPRYLIKTRGQQVTLSCSPISGHRSVSWYQQTPGQGLQFLFEYFSETQRNKGNFPGRFSGRQFSNSRSEMNVSTLELGDSALYLCASSFGLLAGENTGELFFGEGSRLTVL.

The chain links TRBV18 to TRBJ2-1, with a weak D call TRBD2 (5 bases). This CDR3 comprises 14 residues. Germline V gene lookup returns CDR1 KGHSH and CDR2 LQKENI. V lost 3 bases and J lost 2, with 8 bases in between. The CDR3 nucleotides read TGTGCCAGCTCACCGCTACTAGCCTACAATGAGCAGTTCTTC. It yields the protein CASSPLLAYNEQFF.

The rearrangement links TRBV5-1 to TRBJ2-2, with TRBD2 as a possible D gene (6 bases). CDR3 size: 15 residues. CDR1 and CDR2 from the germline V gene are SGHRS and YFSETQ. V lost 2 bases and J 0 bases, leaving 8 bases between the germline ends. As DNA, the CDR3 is TGCGCCAGCAGCTTTGGCGGGACGAACACCGGGGAGCTGTTTTTT. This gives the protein CASSFGGTNTGELFF.

The CDR3 nucleotides read TGCGCCAGCAGCCCAACGACAGGGAACTATGGCTACACCTTC. It yields the protein CASSPTTGNYGYTF. The V and J genes are TRBV5-1 and TRBJ1-2, with 7 bases lining up with TRBD1. Unmatched junction bases numbered 5, after V lost 4 bases and J lost 2 bases. Germline CDR1 reads SGHRS; CDR2 reads YFSETQ. The CDR3 is 14 amino acids.

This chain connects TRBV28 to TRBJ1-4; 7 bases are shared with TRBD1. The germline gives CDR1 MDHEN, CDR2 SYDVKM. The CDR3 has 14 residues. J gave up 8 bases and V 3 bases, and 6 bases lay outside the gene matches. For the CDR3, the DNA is TGTGCCAGCAGTTTCCCTGGGACAGTGGAAAAACTGTTTTTT. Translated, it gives CASSFPGTVEKLFF.

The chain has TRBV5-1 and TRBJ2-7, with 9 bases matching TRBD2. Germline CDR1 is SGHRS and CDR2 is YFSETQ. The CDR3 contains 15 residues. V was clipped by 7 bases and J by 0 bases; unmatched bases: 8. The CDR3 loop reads CASQELAGLSYEQYF. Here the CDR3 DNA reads TGCGCCAGCCAAGAACTAGCGGGCCTCTCCTACGAGCAGTACTTC.

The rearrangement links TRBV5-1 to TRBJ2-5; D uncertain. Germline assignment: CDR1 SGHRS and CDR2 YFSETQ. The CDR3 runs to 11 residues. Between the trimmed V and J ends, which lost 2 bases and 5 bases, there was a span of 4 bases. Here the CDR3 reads CASSFGETQYF. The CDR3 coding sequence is TGCGCCAGCAGCTTCGGCGAGACCCAGTACTTC.

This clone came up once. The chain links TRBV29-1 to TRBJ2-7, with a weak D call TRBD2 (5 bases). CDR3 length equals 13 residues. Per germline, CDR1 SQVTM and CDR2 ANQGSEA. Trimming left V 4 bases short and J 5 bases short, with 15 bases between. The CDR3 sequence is CSVGVGVKNEQYF. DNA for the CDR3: TGCAGCGTTGGGGTGGGAGTAAAGAACGAGCAGTACTTC.

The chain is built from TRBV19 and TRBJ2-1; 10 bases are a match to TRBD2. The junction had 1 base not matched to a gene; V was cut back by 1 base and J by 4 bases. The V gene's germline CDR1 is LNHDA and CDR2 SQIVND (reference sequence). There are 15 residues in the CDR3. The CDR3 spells CASSIAGLAYNEQFF. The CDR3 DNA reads TGTGCCAGTAGTATAGCGGGACTAGCGTACAATGAGCAGTTCTTC.

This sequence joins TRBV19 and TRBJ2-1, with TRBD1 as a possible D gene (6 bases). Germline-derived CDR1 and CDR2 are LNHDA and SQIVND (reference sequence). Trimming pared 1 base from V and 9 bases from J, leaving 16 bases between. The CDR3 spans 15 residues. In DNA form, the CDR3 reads TGTGCCAGTAGTATAGCCACCAGGGGATCGGGTGAGCAGTTCTTC. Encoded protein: CASSIATRGSGEQFF.

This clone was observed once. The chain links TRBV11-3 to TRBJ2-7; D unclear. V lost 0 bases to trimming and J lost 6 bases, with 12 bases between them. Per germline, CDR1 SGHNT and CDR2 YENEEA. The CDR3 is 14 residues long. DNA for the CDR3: TGTGCCAGCAGCTTAGATTCAATTCGCGGCGAGCAGTACTTC. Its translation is CASSLDSIRGEQYF.

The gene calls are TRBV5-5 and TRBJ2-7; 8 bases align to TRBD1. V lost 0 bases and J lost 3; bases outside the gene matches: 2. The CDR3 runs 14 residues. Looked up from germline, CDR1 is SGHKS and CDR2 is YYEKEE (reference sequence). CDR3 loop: CASSLATGGYEQYF. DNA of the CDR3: TGTGCCAGCAGCTTGGCCACAGGGGGCTACGAGCAGTACTTC.

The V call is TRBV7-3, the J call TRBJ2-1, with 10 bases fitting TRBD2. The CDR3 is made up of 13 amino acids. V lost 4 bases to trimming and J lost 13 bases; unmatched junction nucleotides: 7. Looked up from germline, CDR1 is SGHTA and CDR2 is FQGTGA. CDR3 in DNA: TGTGCCAGCAGCTCCAACGGACTAGCGGTTCAGTTCTTC. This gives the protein CASSSNGLAVQFF.

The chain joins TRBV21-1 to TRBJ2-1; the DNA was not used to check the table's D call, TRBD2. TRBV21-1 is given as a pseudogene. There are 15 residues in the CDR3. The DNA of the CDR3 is TGTGCCAGCAGCAATTCGGGGGAAGGTATGAGTGAGCAGTTCTTC. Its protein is CASSNSGEGMSEQFF.

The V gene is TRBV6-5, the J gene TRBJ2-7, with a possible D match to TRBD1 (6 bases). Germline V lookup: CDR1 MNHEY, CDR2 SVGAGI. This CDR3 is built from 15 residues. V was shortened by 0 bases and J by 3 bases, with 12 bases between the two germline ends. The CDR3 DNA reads TGTGCCAGCAGTTACTCAAGACAGGAAGGCTACGAGCAGTACTTC. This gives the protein CASSYSRQEGYEQYF.

The CDR3 sequence: CASRGQGNYGYTF. The CDR3 bases are TGTGCCAGTAGGGGACAGGGGAACTATGGCTACACCTTC. The J gene is TRBJ1-2, the V gene TRBV19, with 10 nucleotides matching TRBD1. The germline gives CDR1 LNHDA, CDR2 SQIVND (reference sequence). Trimming cost V 6 bases and J 2 bases; bases outside gene matches: 0. The CDR3 totals 13 residues.

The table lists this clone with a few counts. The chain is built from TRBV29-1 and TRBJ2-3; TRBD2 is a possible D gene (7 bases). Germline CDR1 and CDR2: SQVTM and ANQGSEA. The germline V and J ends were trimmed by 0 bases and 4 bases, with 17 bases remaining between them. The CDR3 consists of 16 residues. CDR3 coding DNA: TGCAGCGTTGAAGACAGGGGCGGGAGCCGTCCAGATACGCAGTATTTT. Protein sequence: CSVEDRGGSRPDTQYF.